This T cell receptor beta chain appears in the sequencing data of a study of blood T cells in healthy people across ages. Sample-barcoded 5' priming and a J-beta primer mix drove a second PCR of about 7 to 12 cycles. TCRdb re-analysed the 5' RACE reads in MiXCR, keeping a single row per CDR3 protein. Of 650,000 to 1,000,000 distinct CDR3 sequences listed, 36% are singletons. A word on this clonotype: A read error may explain this, as a much larger clone is one base away.

This CDR3 is built from 12 residues. Germline V CDR1 and CDR2: SGHTA, FQGNSA. V trimming: 1 base; J trimming: 10 bases; junction bases outside the gene matches: 2. This sequence originates from a man between 18 and 29 years old in good health. Sequenced sample: blood. This chain links TRBV7-2 with TRBJ1-2, with 8 bases that match TRBD1. CDR3 in DNA: TGTGCCAGCAGCTTAGAGACAGGGGCCTACACCTTC. It yields the protein CASSLETGAYTF.